This T cell receptor (beta chain) was documented in a study of T cell clones after liver transplantation. Study in general: TCRbeta sequencing after a pre-transplant mixed lymphocyte reaction identified graft-donor-reactive clones, later tracked in post-transplant blood. Blood was drawn pre-transplant, before withdrawal, and after full or failed withdrawal. As an antigen-independent comparator, third-party-reactive TCRbeta sequences came from pre-transplant mixed lymphocyte reactions.

This clone turned up a few times. The antigen remains undetermined. Sequenced by immunoSEQ multiplex PCR; TCRdb stores in-frame clones only, minus some. The sample holds some 61,000 clones, around 70% seen once. Germline assignment: CDR1 MDHEN and CDR2 SYDVKM. The CDR3 is made up of 15 amino acids. V lost 7 bases, J lost 0 bases, and 8 bases stayed unmatched. Study outcomes and limitations: Small, mixed patient groups and varying post-transplant times limit these conclusions.

This rearrangement joins TRBV28 to TRBJ1-2; TRBD1 aligns across 7 bases. This TCR came from a human patient who received a liver transplant. Some T cells may be transferred from the graft donor. The material sequenced was CD4+ T cells from blood, taken at the 22-month timepoint. The CDR3 DNA sequence: TGTGCCAGCAAGAGGGACAGCCTTTCTAACTATGGCTACACCTTC. It specifies CASKRDSLSNYGYTF.